This T cell receptor (beta chain) was identified during a study of cytomegalovirus exposure and HLA in healthy donors. These donors were members of the approximately 110-subject validation cohort, a group separate from the approximately 670-subject first cohort. Using immunoSEQ multiplex PCR, the repertoire was profiled, and TCRdb retains in-frame clones only, with some absent. The table has roughly 300,000 clones, just over 85% seen once. CDR1 SQVTM and CDR2 ANQGSEA come from the germline V gene. CDR3 length: 15 amino acids. V lost 7 bases and J 0 bases, leaving 16 bases between the germline ends. The sample holds one count of this clone. Its specificity is not known. Points from the study as a whole: Most TCR sequences were uncommon, yet certain public TCRs appeared in many donors. Confirmation in vitro established that a few CMV-associated chains were specific for CMV antigens. The listing of 150 or so TCR beta chains classed them as cytomegalovirus-associated.

The J gene is TRBJ2-1, the V gene TRBV29-1; possibly TRBD2 for D (7 bases). The sequenced material came from PBMCs. The source of this sequence is a woman aged 18-30 years in good health and CMV-seronegative. CDR3 residues: CSAEGGENSYNEQFF. The CDR3 DNA sequence: TGCAGCGCCGAAGGGGGGGAGAACTCCTACAATGAGCAGTTCTTC.